The sample holds many counts of the clone carrying this T cell receptor beta chain. Its matching antigen is unknown. The ends were cut back, 5 bases at V and 12 bases at J, with 20 bases in the middle. The germline V gene has CDR1 DFQATT and CDR2 SNEGSKA (reference sequence). The CDR3 extends over 13 amino acids. The blood sample predates any ophthalmopathy symptoms, coming from first hyperthyroidism diagnosis. More than 9.5 ml fresh peripheral blood yielded the PBMCs. RNA transcripts were the template for amplifying TCR beta CDR3 regions. An initial round of RT-PCR targeting the TCR CDR3 relied on the HTBI primer set. TCRdb independently ran MiXCR on the multiplex PCR reads; one entry per CDR3 protein. The sample shows a few hundred thousand distinct CDR3 sequences, about 15% of them seen only once. This sample is drawn from a study of T cells in Graves' hyperthyroidism and ophthalmopathy. Notes on the study in general: Most expanded thyroid clonotypes above 0.001 also appeared in blood.

This TCR derives from a woman aged 40-49 years with Graves' hyperthyroidism that later progressed to Graves' ophthalmopathy. Sequencing was carried out using blood. The chain carries TRBV20-1 and TRBJ2-1; D is ambiguous. CDR3 protein: CSAPSNSVKGQFF. CDR3 nucleotides: TGCAGTGCTCCCTCGAACAGTGTCAAGGGGCAGTTCTTC.